Following are 21 T cell receptor beta chains from one sample sequenced in a study of CD8 T cells in ankylosing spondylitis. In TCRdb, the 5' RACE reads were re-called with MiXCR into one record per CDR3 protein. The sample consists of some 37,000 distinct CDR3 sequences, under 15% of them appearing once. The specimen sequenced was synovial fluid, either unsorted or a sorted T cell fraction (not recorded which). The receptors shown here come from a male donor with ankylosing spondylitis.

The J gene is TRBJ2-7, the V gene TRBV28, with 7 nucleotides matching TRBD1. The germline CDR1 and CDR2 sequences are MDHEN and SYDVKM. Trimming took 3 bases from V and 3 from J; bases not matched to a gene: 8. This CDR3 spans 15 amino acids. DNA of the CDR3: TGTGCCAGCAGTTTCCCGGGACAGCCCAACTACGAGCAGTACTTC. It translates to CASSFPGQPNYEQYF. Looking up the rest from reference TRBV28 and TRBJ2-7 gives the full variable domain: DVKVTQSSRYLVKRTGEKVFLECVQDMDHENMFWYRQDPGLGLRLIYFSYDVKMKEKGDIPEGYSVSREKKERFSLILESASTNQTSMYLCASSFPGQPNYEQYFGPGTRLTVT.

The chain is built from TRBV4-2 and TRBJ2-7; weak D call: TRBD1 (6 bases). V lost 5 bases and J 1 base, leaving 15 bases between the germline ends. Germline CDR1 LGHNA, CDR2 YNFKEQ. The CDR3 has 15 amino acids. The CDR3 sequence is CASSAPSDSSYEQYF. The CDR3 DNA follows: TGTGCCAGCAGCGCCCCATCGGACAGTTCCTACGAGCAGTACTTC.

This clonotype was counted only a few times. The chain carries TRBV6-2 or TRBV6-3 and TRBJ2-7; 8 nucleotides match TRBD1. Trimming took 5 bases from V and 6 from J; bases not matched to a gene: 6. Germline assignment: CDR1 MNHEY and CDR2 SVGEGT. The CDR3 is 13 amino acids. Here the CDR3 DNA reads TGTGCCAGCAGTCGGACAGGGAGTGGCGAGCAGTACTTC. It yields the protein CASSRTGSGEQYF.

This clonotype occurred many times. The genes are TRBV5-1 and TRBJ1-3; D unclear. Germline assignment: CDR1 SGHRS and CDR2 YFSETQ. The CDR3 loop spans 16 amino acids. V lost 0 bases, J lost 4 bases, and 14 bases lay in between. The chain's CDR3 is CASSLDGILPGNTIYF. In DNA form, the CDR3 reads TGCGCCAGCAGCTTGGATGGCATACTCCCGGGAAACACCATATATTTT.

This clonotype was seen ten or more times. This chain uses TRBV4-2 with TRBJ1-1; D is uncertain. The V end lost 4 bases, the J end lost 0 bases, and 15 bases lay between the germline ends. Germline V lookup: CDR1 LGHNA, CDR2 YNFKEQ. This CDR3 is 16 amino acids long. The CDR3 bases are TGTGCCAGCAGCCGGGTGGCAGGCATTATGAACACTGAAGCTTTCTTT. The encoded protein is CASSRVAGIMNTEAFF.

This clonotype was observed a few times. This chain connects TRBV4-2 to TRBJ2-3; 7 bases align to TRBD1. The CDR3 is made up of 15 amino acids. The V segment lost 1 base and the J segment 4 bases; nucleotides outside the gene matches: 5. Germline V CDR1 and CDR2: LGHNA, YNFKEQ. CDR3 nucleotide sequence: TGTGCCAGCAGCCAAGGCCAGGGGGATGCAGATACGCAGTATTTT. Translation: CASSQGQGDADTQYF.

This clonotype was counted ten times or more. This chain links TRBV20-1 with TRBJ1-3; weak D call: TRBD1 (5 bases). CDR3 length equals 16 residues. The germline CDR1 and CDR2 sequences are DFQATT and SNEGSKA (reference sequence). With 0 bases removed from V and 0 bases from J, the gap between germline ends came to 12 bases. In DNA form, the CDR3 reads TGCAGTGCTAGAGAACCTGGGACTCACTCTGGAAACACCATATATTTT. This encodes CSAREPGTHSGNTIYF.

The chain links TRBV20-1 to TRBJ2-3; D is unclear. V lost 7 bases, J lost 3 bases, and 11 bases lay in between. CDR3 length: 12 residues. CDR1 and CDR2 from the germline V gene are DFQATT and SNEGSKA (reference sequence). The CDR3 nucleotides are TGCAGTGTTGGTCCCCAGACAGATACGCAGTATTTT. This codes for CSVGPQTDTQYF.

The rearrangement links TRBV6-2 or TRBV6-3 to TRBJ2-1; 7 nucleotides line up with TRBD1. There are 15 residues in the CDR3. Germline V gene lookup returns CDR1 MNHEY and CDR2 SVGEGT. The V segment lost 2 bases and the J segment 6 bases; nucleotides outside the gene matches: 7. In DNA, the CDR3 is TGTGCCAGCAGTTACCTGCAGGGGGTGGTCAATGAGCAGTTCTTC. Encoded protein: CASSYLQGVVNEQFF.

The rearrangement joins TRBV27 to TRBJ2-7; possible D gene TRBD1, 5 bases. Between the trimmed V and J ends, which lost 2 bases and 2 bases, there was a span of 10 bases. The CDR3 has 14 amino acids. Looked up from germline, CDR1 is MNHEY and CDR2 is SMNVEV (reference sequence). CDR3 coding DNA: TGTGCCAGCAGTTTAGCCAGGGAAGCCTACGAGCAGTACTTC. It specifies CASSLAREAYEQYF.

This chain links TRBV12-3 or TRBV12-4 with TRBJ1-3; no clear D gene. The CDR3 sequence is 14 residues long. Trimming stripped 8 bases from V and 2 bases from J, with 13 bases between. CDR3 sequence: CASGWASAGNTIYF. CDR3 nucleotides: TGTGCCAGCGGATGGGCAAGTGCTGGAAACACCATATATTTT.

The chain has TRBV7-8 and TRBJ2-7, with D tentatively TRBD1 (6 bases). From germline, CDR1 is SGHVS and CDR2 FQNEAQ. The germline V and J ends were trimmed by 6 bases and 3 bases, with 24 bases remaining between them. CDR3 size: 17 residues. The CDR3, as DNA: TGTGCCAGCAGTCGACGGGGTTCGGACAGATCAATCTACGAGCAGTACTTC. Protein product: CASSRRGSDRSIYEQYF. The full variable domain, with the rest looked up from reference TRBV7-8 and TRBJ2-7, is GAGVSQSPRYKVAKRGQDVALRCDPISGHVSLFWYQQALGQGPEFLTYFQNEAQLDKSGLPSDRFFAERPEGSVSTLKIQRTQQEDSAVYLCASSRRGSDRSIYEQYFGPGTRLTVT.

This chain links TRBV18 with TRBJ2-5; 10 nucleotides line up with TRBD2. The trim removed 2 bases at V and 1 base at J, leaving 10 bases unmatched. This CDR3 comprises 18 residues. Germline CDR1 KGHSH, CDR2 LQKENI. The CDR3 loop reads CASSPWGSSGGIQETQYF. The CDR3 DNA follows: TGTGCCAGCTCACCATGGGGCTCTAGCGGGGGTATCCAAGAGACCCAGTACTTC.

This clonotype was counted only a few times. The chain employs TRBV20-1 and TRBJ2-7; no firm D call. Trimming took off 8 bases at V and 6 bases at J, with 14 bases between the two ends. The CDR3 is 11 amino acids. The germline gives CDR1 DFQATT, CDR2 SNEGSKA (reference sequence). CDR3 nucleotides: TGCAGTACCTGGACGTTCGGCGAGCAGTACTTC. It yields the protein CSTWTFGEQYF.

In this sample, this clonotype turned up many times. V usage is TRBV24-1 and J usage is TRBJ1-2; 7 nucleotides align to TRBD1. The CDR3 is 15 residues long. V shed 4 bases, J shed 2 bases, and the junction held 6 bases outside the gene matches. Germline V CDR1 and CDR2: KGHDR, SFDVKD. As DNA, the CDR3 is TGTGCCACCAGTGAAGGGACAGCAATGAACTATGGCTACACCTTC. Residues: CATSEGTAMNYGYTF.

V is TRBV9 and J is TRBJ2-3, with D hard to call. Germline CDR1 reads SGDLS; CDR2 reads YYNGEE. V shed 0 bases and J shed 3 bases, with 8 bases lying between them. CDR3 length: 14 amino acids. CDR3 nucleotides: TGTGCCAGCAGCGTAGCTAAACGGACAGATACGCAGTATTTT. This sequence encodes CASSVAKRTDTQYF.

This clonotype was detected ten times or more. A read error may be the cause here, since a much bigger clone is one base away. The chain has TRBV6-2 or TRBV6-3 and TRBJ2-7, with 14 positions matching TRBD2. Germline CDR1 reads MNHEY; CDR2 reads SVGEGT. CDR3 length equals 15 residues. The V segment lost 0 bases and the J segment 6 bases; nucleotides outside the gene matches: 1. The CDR3 nucleotides read TGTGCCAGCAGTTACTCGACTAGCGGGGGGGCCGAGCAGTACTTC. Its translation is CASSYSTSGGAEQYF.

This clonotype was picked up a small number of times. This rearrangement joins TRBV11-3 to TRBJ2-3; no clear D gene. This CDR3 has 13 residues. Trimming took off 1 base at V and 2 bases at J, with 4 bases between the two ends. The germline V gene has CDR1 SGHNT and CDR2 YENEEA. As DNA, the CDR3 is TGTGCCAGCAGCTTAGTTCCCACAGATACGCAGTATTTT. Protein: CASSLVPTDTQYF.

In its sample, this clonotype was seen many times. This rearrangement joins TRBV19 to TRBJ2-7; no clear D. The CDR3 runs to 13 residues. CDR1 and CDR2 from the germline V gene are LNHDA and SQIVND (reference sequence). Between the trimmed V and J ends, which lost 0 bases and 3 bases, there was a span of 6 bases. CDR3 sequence reads: CASSIDPDYEQYF. The CDR3 nucleotides read TGTGCCAGTAGTATAGATCCTGACTACGAGCAGTACTTC.

This clonotype was seen repeatedly, ten times or more. J is TRBJ2-1 and V is TRBV4-2, with 9 positions matching TRBD2. Germline loops: CDR1 LGHNA, CDR2 YNFKEQ. The CDR3 has 15 amino acids. With 3 bases clipped from V and 7 bases from J, the junction kept 7 bases outside the gene matches. CDR3 amino acids: CASSQAPGLANEQFF. Here the CDR3 DNA reads TGTGCCAGCAGCCAGGCTCCGGGACTAGCAAATGAGCAGTTCTTC.

This clonotype was counted between two and nine times. This sequence joins TRBV28 and TRBJ2-3; tentatively, D is TRBD1 or TRBD2 (6 bases each). CDR1 MDHEN and CDR2 SYDVKM come from the germline V gene. The length of the CDR3 is 17 residues. V lost 6 bases, J lost 0 bases, and 19 bases lay in between. DNA for the CDR3: TGTGCCAGCAGGCTTGAGGTGCAGGGGACTAGCACAGATACGCAGTATTTT. The encoded protein is CASRLEVQGTSTDTQYF.